These 27 T cell receptor beta chains came from one sample sequenced in a study of T cells in localized non-small cell lung cancer. Generated by immunoSEQ multiplex PCR, the TCRdb table keeps only in-frame clones and is missing some. The top ten hold 4.5% to 5.5% of the sample, which has about 4,600 clones, under 30% seen once. The sequencing used lung tumor tissue, collected before any cancer treatment. These receptors were collected from a man between 40 and 75 years old with stage II lung adenocarcinoma.

This chain links TRBV9 with TRBJ2-7; 14 bases agree with TRBD2. CDR1 SGDLS and CDR2 YYNGEE come from the germline V gene. This CDR3 has 14 residues. The V gene end was trimmed by 4 bases and the J gene end by 7 bases; junction bases not matched to a gene: 4. Here the CDR3 DNA reads TGTGCCAGCAGCCCGGGACTAGCGGGAGATGAGCAGTACTTC. As protein: CASSPGLAGDEQYF.

This clone came up many times. The chain links TRBV11-3 to TRBJ2-5, with D perhaps TRBD2 (5 bases). The CDR3 sequence is 14 residues long. Germline assignment: CDR1 SGHNT and CDR2 YENEEA. Trimming took off 5 bases at V and 6 bases at J, with 16 bases between the two ends. CDR3 sequence (DNA): TGTGCCAGCAGCCCAACCGGGGATCTAAAGACCCAGTACTTC. Translated, it gives CASSPTGDLKTQYF.

This clone was seen many times. The J gene is TRBJ1-5, the V gene TRBV6-8; D possibly corresponds to TRBD1 (5 bases). There are 13 residues in the CDR3. Germline loops: CDR1 MNHGY, CDR2 SAAAGT. V was cut by 6 bases and J by 5 bases, with 11 bases left in between. The CDR3 nucleotides are TGTGCCAGCAGCGACAGTTTTGATCAGCCCCAGCATTTT. It encodes CASSDSFDQPQHF.

The CDR3 here is CASSPLGHNTGELFF. As DNA, the CDR3 is TGTGCCAGCTCACCCTTGGGACACAACACCGGGGAGCTGTTTTTT. The rearrangement joins TRBV18 to TRBJ2-2, with D perhaps matching TRBD1 (6 bases). In germline, CDR1 is KGHSH, CDR2 LQKENI. This CDR3 has 15 residues. Trimming stripped 3 bases from V and 2 bases from J, with 10 bases between.

The J gene is TRBJ2-1, the V gene TRBV11-3, with 14 bases aligning to TRBD2. V trimming: 3 bases; J trimming: 7 bases; junction bases outside the gene matches: 2. Germline CDR1 reads SGHNT; CDR2 reads YENEEA. The CDR3 extends over 15 amino acids. CDR3 amino acids: CASSFGTSGSNEQFF. The CDR3 DNA sequence: TGTGCCAGCAGCTTTGGGACTAGCGGGAGTAATGAGCAGTTCTTC.

The rearrangement joins TRBV19 to TRBJ1-2, with TRBD1 matching over 8 bases. CDR3 size: 15 residues. Germline trimming cut 4 bases from V and 4 bases from J; bases unmatched to any gene: 8. Germline lookup yields CDR1 LNHDA and CDR2 SQIVND (reference sequence). The CDR3 DNA follows: TGTGCCAGTAGTACAGCGGGACAGGCCTTCTATGGCTACACCTTC. It specifies CASSTAGQAFYGYTF. The full variable domain, rest sourced from reference TRBV19 and TRBJ1-2, is DGGITQSPKYLFRKEGQNVTLSCEQNLNHDAMYWYRQDPGQGLRLIYYSQIVNDFQKGDIAEGYSVSREKKESFPLTVTSAQKNPTAFYLCASSTAGQAFYGYTFGSGTRLTVV.

The chain couples TRBV11-3 to TRBJ1-1; D is unclear. The CDR3 loop spans 17 amino acids. V was cut by 5 bases and J by 0 bases, with 19 bases left in between. CDR1 is SGHNT, CDR2 YENEEA, per germline. The CDR3 spells CASSDHDRGGMNTEAFF. The CDR3 DNA sequence: TGTGCCAGCAGCGACCACGACCGAGGCGGCATGAACACTGAAGCTTTCTTT.

The chain has TRBV19 and TRBJ2-5; D is perhaps TRBD2 (5 bases). Trimming stripped 3 bases from V and 5 bases from J, with 16 bases between. There are 15 residues in the CDR3. From germline, CDR1 is LNHDA and CDR2 SQIVND (reference sequence). The CDR3 is CASSISSPAGETQYF. The CDR3 nucleotides are TGTGCCAGTAGTATTTCGAGTCCGGCGGGTGAGACCCAGTACTTC.

The chain is built from TRBV25-1 and TRBJ2-1; tentatively, D is TRBD1 (6 bases). Germline V gene data show CDR1 as MGHDK and CDR2 as SYGVNS. V was shortened by 4 bases and J by 4 bases, with 14 bases between the two germline ends. CDR3 length: 15 amino acids. The CDR3 loop reads CASSGIGQKYNEQFF. CDR3 bases: TGTGCCAGCAGTGGGATCGGACAGAAGTACAATGAGCAGTTCTTC.

In its sample, this clone ranks as medium-sized (0.01 to 0.1%). From the germline J gene comes the end of the CDR3, since the read stops 1 residue before it. The chain combines TRBV10-3 with TRBJ2-5; D is perhaps TRBD2 (5 bases). In germline, CDR1 is ENHRY, CDR2 SYGVKD. V was clipped by 0 bases and J by 2 bases, with 16 bases between them. The CDR3 has 17 residues. CDR3 region: CAISESLRAALQETQYF. The covered CDR3 bases are TGTGCCATCAGTGAGTCTTTGAGGGCGGCACTACAAGAGACCCAGTAC.

This clone was seen a handful of times. The V call is TRBV15, the J call TRBJ2-2; the D gene could be TRBD1 or TRBD2 (8 bases each). From germline, CDR1 is LNHNV and CDR2 YYDKDF (reference sequence). The V gene lost 9 bases and the J gene lost 2 bases, with 13 bases spanning the gap. The CDR3 is 14 residues long. The CDR3 spells CATSGTGNTGELFF. CDR3 coding DNA: TGTGCCACTAGCGGGACAGGCAACACCGGGGAGCTGTTTTTT. The whole variable domain, remainder taken from reference TRBV15 and TRBJ2-2, is DAMVIQNPRYQVTQFGKPVTLSCSQTLNHNVMYWYQQKSSQAPKLLFHYYDKDFNNEADTPDNFQSRRPNTSFCFLDIRSPGLGDTAMYLCATSGTGNTGELFFGEGSRLTVL.

This clone was detected a few times. The chain is built from TRBV11-3 and TRBJ1-1; no clear D gene. The length of the CDR3 is 14 residues. In germline, CDR1 is SGHNT, CDR2 YENEEA. Deletions cut 5 bases from V and 7 bases from J, with 17 bases between. The CDR3 here is CASSPAGRRDEAFF. CDR3 DNA: TGTGCCAGCAGCCCAGCTGGGAGGAGAGATGAAGCTTTCTTT.

In its sample, this clone was seen a few times. The rearrangement uses TRBV28 and TRBJ2-5, with 10 bases fitting TRBD2. The CDR3 is made up of 13 amino acids. Germline CDR1 and CDR2: MDHEN and SYDVKM. The V and J ends lost 10 bases and 4 bases, in that order; junction bases with no gene match: 6. Here the CDR3 reads CATNLAGVETQYF. CDR3 DNA sequence: TGTGCCACCAACCTAGCGGGAGTAGAGACCCAGTACTTC.

This chain joins TRBV6-8 and TRBJ1-5; TRBD1 aligns across 10 bases. V shed 6 bases, J shed 6 bases, and the junction held 5 bases outside the gene matches. Germline assignment: CDR1 MNHGY and CDR2 SAAAGT. This CDR3 comprises 14 residues. The CDR3 sequence: CASRGTGEGQPQHF. The CDR3 coding sequence is TGTGCCAGCAGAGGGACAGGGGAAGGTCAGCCCCAGCATTTT.

This clone came up a few times. V and J are TRBV14 and TRBJ1-1, with D tentatively TRBD1 (5 bases). Germline CDR1 and CDR2: SGHDN and FVKESK. CDR3 size: 15 residues. With 4 bases removed from V and 1 base from J, the gap between germline ends came to 13 bases. The CDR3 is CASSPGGGSNTEAFF. CDR3 nucleotides: TGTGCCAGCAGCCCCGGGGGGGGGTCGAACACTGAAGCTTTCTTT.

This clone came up a few times. V is TRBV6-8 and J is TRBJ1-1, with D tentatively TRBD1 (6 bases). V dropped 5 bases and J dropped 5 bases, with 12 bases sitting between them. Germline-derived CDR1 and CDR2 are MNHGY and SAAAGT. This CDR3 contains 13 residues. The CDR3 protein is CASSTEGGTEAFF. In DNA, the CDR3 is TGTGCCAGCAGTACAGAGGGGGGAACTGAAGCTTTCTTT.

The chain has TRBV19 and TRBJ2-1, with 16 bases aligning to TRBD2. The CDR3 extends over 19 amino acids. Germline V gives CDR1 LNHDA, CDR2 SQIVND (reference sequence). V shed 3 bases and J 4 bases; nucleotides not matched to a gene: 9. The CDR3 bases are TGTGCCAGTAGTATGGGGACTAGCGGGAGGGGGTATACATACAATGAGCAGTTCTTC. Its protein is CASSMGTSGRGYTYNEQFF.

This clone was seen only a few times. J is TRBJ2-1 and V is TRBV6-8, with 10 bases lining up with TRBD2. The V gene end was trimmed by 6 bases and the J gene end by 6 bases; junction bases not matched to a gene: 8. This CDR3 has 15 residues. The germline gives CDR1 MNHGY, CDR2 SAAAGT. CDR3 residues: CASSLKSGRANEQFF. The DNA of the CDR3 is TGTGCCAGCAGCTTAAAAAGCGGGAGGGCCAATGAGCAGTTCTTC.

This clone was recorded a few times. This chain links TRBV9 with TRBJ2-7, with D uncertain. Germline V gene data show CDR1 as SGDLS and CDR2 as YYNGEE. CDR3 length: 14 residues. V was cut by 0 bases and J by 2 bases, with 9 bases left in between. The CDR3 sequence is CASSVGLGTYEQYF. CDR3 nucleotides: TGTGCCAGCAGCGTAGGGCTCGGTACCTACGAGCAGTACTTC.

This clone was picked up a small number of times. The chain combines TRBV11-3 with TRBJ2-5; D is possibly TRBD1 (5 bases). This CDR3 contains 14 residues. Per the germline V gene, CDR1 is SGHNT and CDR2 is YENEEA. The V and J ends lost 1 base and 5 bases respectively, with 11 bases between them. CDR3 nucleotide sequence: TGTGCCAGCAGCTTAGGGCAGGGTGGGGAGACCCAGTACTTC. Protein: CASSLGQGGETQYF.

This clone was seen a few times. This chain uses TRBV11-3 with TRBJ2-6, with TRBD2 matching over 10 bases. CDR3 length equals 17 residues. With 7 bases clipped from V and 2 bases from J, the junction kept 8 bases outside the gene matches. Germline V gene lookup returns CDR1 SGHNT and CDR2 YENEEA. The CDR3 sequence: CASTTDSGRTGANVLTF. The CDR3 nucleotides read TGTGCCAGCACCACGGATAGCGGGAGGACTGGGGCCAACGTCCTGACTTTC. The full variable domain, its missing parts supplied by reference TRBV11-3 and TRBJ2-6, is EAGVVQSPRYKIIEKKQPVAFWCNPISGHNTLYWYLQNLGQGPELLIRYENEEAVDDSQLPKDRFSAERLKGVDSTLKIQPAELGDSAVYLCASTTDSGRTGANVLTFGAGSRLTVL.

This clone was seen only a few times. The V gene is TRBV11-3, the J gene TRBJ2-1; 7 positions match TRBD2. There are 15 residues in the CDR3. In germline, CDR1 is SGHNT, CDR2 YENEEA. J lost 2 bases, V lost 7 bases, and 8 bases had no gene match. The CDR3 DNA reads as TGTGCCAGCAACAATCCGGGGGGAGCCTACAATGAGCAGTTCTTC. The encoded protein is CASNNPGGAYNEQFF.

The chain carries TRBV6-8 and TRBJ2-7; 12 nucleotides align to TRBD2. The V segment lost 4 bases and the J segment 3 bases; nucleotides outside the gene matches: 4. The CDR3 consists of 15 residues. Germline CDR1 is MNHGY and CDR2 is SAAAGT. CDR3 DNA: TGTGCCAGCAGTTCGTGGACTAGCGGGAACTACGAGCAGTACTTC. Translated, it gives CASSSWTSGNYEQYF.

This clone was found a few times. This sequence joins TRBV19 and TRBJ2-1; D might be TRBD1 or TRBD2, each matching 5 bases. The CDR3 has 15 amino acids. The germline CDR1 and CDR2 sequences are LNHDA and SQIVND (reference sequence). Trimming pared 4 bases from V and 3 bases from J, leaving 13 bases between. In DNA form, the CDR3 reads TGTGCCAGTAGTACCCCCCGGGGCTTCTACAATGAGCAGTTCTTC. Translation gives CASSTPRGFYNEQFF.

The CDR3 region has the DNA TGTGCCAGCAGCAACGGGGACGGTGGAAACACCATATATTTT. Protein: CASSNGDGGNTIYF. The chain recombines TRBV11-3 with TRBJ1-3; D possibly corresponds to TRBD1 (5 bases). V dropped 5 bases and J dropped 3 bases, with 11 bases sitting between them. The CDR3 has 14 amino acids. Per germline, CDR1 SGHNT and CDR2 YENEEA.

This chain connects TRBV4-1 to TRBJ2-7, with D uncertain. Germline V lookup: CDR1 MGHRA, CDR2 YSYEKL. The V end lost 5 bases, the J end lost 6 bases, and 11 bases lay between the germline ends. This CDR3 comprises 12 residues. This CDR3 reads CASSFLGGEQYF. The CDR3 nucleotides read TGCGCCAGCAGCTTTCTTGGCGGCGAGCAGTACTTC.

The chain links TRBV28 to TRBJ1-2; D is perhaps TRBD1 (6 bases). Germline V gene lookup returns CDR1 MDHEN and CDR2 SYDVKM. This CDR3 contains 15 residues. V lost 3 bases and J 2 bases, leaving 13 bases between the germline ends. For the CDR3, the DNA is TGTGCCAGCAGTTTGCTCGACAGGAAGAACTATGGCTACACCTTC. This gives the protein CASSLLDRKNYGYTF.